Shown below are 25 T cell receptor beta chains from a single sample sequenced in a study of blood T cell repertoires in COVID-19. Repertoires were generated with immunoSEQ multiplex PCR, while TCRdb's copy carries only in-frame clones and drops some. The table lists 120,000 or so clones, 79% of them singletons. The sample consisted of peripheral blood. The source of these receptors is a man aged 35-49 years with active or convalescent COVID-19.

V is TRBV12-3 or TRBV12-4 and J is TRBJ1-1, with D perhaps matching TRBD1 (5 bases). V lost 7 bases and J lost 4, with 10 bases in between. The CDR3 covers 12 residues. Here the CDR3 DNA reads TGTGCCAGCACGAGGAGGGGCACTGAAGCTTTCTTT. Residues: CASTRRGTEAFF.

The rearrangement joins TRBV6-6 to TRBJ2-2; D perhaps matches TRBD1 (6 bases). Germline V lookup: CDR1 MNHNY, CDR2 SVGAGI (reference sequence). V lost 2 bases, J lost 1 base, and 8 bases lay in between. The CDR3 spans 15 residues. The CDR3 nucleotides are TGTGCCAGCAGTTACCCGACAGGGAACACCGGGGAGCTGTTTTTT. Translation gives CASSYPTGNTGELFF.

The chain employs TRBV19 and TRBJ1-4; 12 bases fit TRBD1. Looked up from germline, CDR1 is LNHDA and CDR2 is SQIVND (reference sequence). V was pared by 7 bases and J by 3 bases, with 9 bases of the junction left unmatched. This CDR3 region has 17 residues. Written as DNA, the CDR3 is TGTGCCAGTATCCGTGGGGGACAGGGGGCCGCTAATGAAAAACTGTTTTTT. Translation gives CASIRGGQGAANEKLFF.

This chain's CDR3 is CASRLQGNTEAFF. For the CDR3, the DNA is TGCGCCAGCAGACTACAGGGGAACACTGAAGCTTTCTTT. The chain links TRBV5-1 to TRBJ1-1; D possibly corresponds to TRBD1 (6 bases). V was cut by 5 bases and J by 1 base, with 9 bases left in between. This CDR3 comprises 13 residues. Germline CDR1 SGHRS, CDR2 YFSETQ.

The chain is built from TRBV2 and TRBJ1-2, with a weak D call TRBD1 (6 bases). From germline, CDR1 is SNHLY and CDR2 FYNNEI. CDR3 length: 11 residues. V was shortened by 6 bases and J by 12 bases, with 14 bases between the two germline ends. DNA for the CDR3: TGTGCCAGCAGAGAGGGGGGGCCACACACCTTC. It yields the protein CASREGGPHTF.

This rearrangement joins TRBV4-1 to TRBJ2-7; 10 bases are shared with TRBD2. Trimming removed 1 base from V and 6 bases from J; junction bases left unmatched: 6. The CDR3 runs to 15 residues. Germline V lookup: CDR1 MGHRA, CDR2 YSYEKL. CDR3 loop: CASSQVLAGVGEQYF. CDR3 DNA sequence: TGCGCCAGCAGCCAAGTCCTAGCGGGAGTAGGCGAGCAGTACTTC.

J is TRBJ2-7 and V is TRBV9; 11 bases fit TRBD2. V was clipped by 2 bases and J by 5 bases; unmatched bases: 6. Per the germline V gene, CDR1 is SGDLS and CDR2 is YYNGEE. This CDR3 contains 15 residues. CDR3 bases: TGTGCCAGCAGCGTCACTAGCGGGAGAGGTCACGAGCAGTACTTC. Its translation is CASSVTSGRGHEQYF.

V usage is TRBV27 and J usage is TRBJ2-3, with 7 bases matching TRBD2. The CDR3 loop spans 19 amino acids. V shed 5 bases and J 4 bases; nucleotides not matched to a gene: 21. The germline V gene encodes CDR1 MNHEY and CDR2 SMNVEV (reference sequence). As DNA, the CDR3 is TGTGCCAGCAGTCCCCGAGTGGGCGGGAGCACCCTTTACCCAGATACGCAGTATTTT. Protein: CASSPRVGGSTLYPDTQYF.

J is TRBJ2-1 and V is TRBV6-6; 11 bases fit TRBD2. V lost 5 bases, J lost 6 bases, and 12 bases stayed unmatched. The germline gives CDR1 MNHNY, CDR2 SVGAGI (reference sequence). The CDR3 sequence is 17 residues long. The CDR3 sequence is CASSPLPLAGARNEQFF. For the CDR3, the DNA is TGTGCCAGCAGTCCCCTCCCACTAGCGGGAGCTCGCAATGAGCAGTTCTTC.

The chain recombines TRBV7-2 with TRBJ2-2; D may be TRBD1 (6 bases). The CDR3 is 15 residues long. The germline V gene encodes CDR1 SGHTA and CDR2 FQGNSA. V shed 5 bases and J shed 7 bases, with 17 bases lying between them. The CDR3 protein is CASSPVAGALGELFF. CDR3 sequence (DNA): TGTGCCAGCAGCCCAGTAGCAGGGGCCCTCGGGGAGCTGTTTTTT.

The rearrangement uses TRBV7-8 and TRBJ1-2; the D gene is possibly TRBD1 (6 bases). V lost 3 bases, J lost 6 bases, and 32 bases lay in between. Germline V gene sequence: CDR1 SGHVS, CDR2 FQNEAQ. There are 20 residues in the CDR3. As DNA, the CDR3 is TGTGCCAGCAGCTTTTTGTCTCCAAGAAACGCACAGGGTGCCAACCATGGCTACACCTTC. Translation: CASSFLSPRNAQGANHGYTF.

The rearrangement links TRBV7-2 to TRBJ2-2; D may be TRBD1 (7 bases). Germline V gives CDR1 SGHTA, CDR2 FQGNSA. The CDR3 loop spans 16 amino acids. V was shortened by 4 bases and J by 4 bases, with 16 bases between the two germline ends. In DNA form, the CDR3 reads TGTGCCAGCAGCTCCTTCCCGCAGGGGGGCACCGGGGAGCTGTTTTTT. Protein: CASSSFPQGGTGELFF.

This chain joins TRBV4-1 and TRBJ2-1; D may be TRBD2 (6 bases). The CDR3 loop spans 19 amino acids. Germline loops: CDR1 MGHRA, CDR2 YSYEKL. V was shortened by 0 bases and J by 6 bases, with 24 bases between the two germline ends. The CDR3 region is CASSQEVARERLPSNEQFF. The CDR3 DNA reads TGCGCCAGCAGCCAAGAGGTTGCCCGGGAGCGCCTACCCTCCAATGAGCAGTTCTTC.

The chain uses TRBV6-5 and TRBJ1-2, with D possibly TRBD1 on 5 matching bases. CDR3 length equals 14 residues. Trimming took 2 bases from V and 4 from J, leaving 11 bases between them. In germline, CDR1 is MNHEY, CDR2 SVGAGI. The DNA for the CDR3 is TGTGCCAGCAGTTACAGACAGCTGGGCTATGGCTACACCTTC. Amino acid sequence: CASSYRQLGYGYTF.

The rearrangement uses TRBV15 and TRBJ1-2; D call uncertain. The V gene's germline CDR1 is LNHNV and CDR2 YYDKDF (reference sequence). The CDR3 is 16 amino acids. V was cut by 0 bases and J by 4 bases, with 15 bases left in between. CDR3 in amino acids: CATSRESGRRTYGYTF. CDR3 in DNA: TGTGCCACCAGCAGAGAATCAGGCCGTAGAACCTATGGCTACACCTTC.

The chain employs TRBV19 and TRBJ1-6; D not resolved. CDR3 size: 13 residues. The germline V gene encodes CDR1 LNHDA and CDR2 SQIVND (reference sequence). Trimming stripped 2 bases from V and 10 bases from J, with 9 bases between. CDR3 sequence (DNA): TGTGCCAGTAGTATAAATGTCCGGTCACCCCTCCACTTT. This encodes CASSINVRSPLHF.

This sequence joins TRBV18 and TRBJ2-3, with 8 nucleotides matching TRBD1. The J segment lost 9 bases and the V segment lost 3 bases, leaving 14 bases of the junction unmatched. CDR1 KGHSH and CDR2 LQKENI come from the germline V gene. The CDR3 has 16 residues. The CDR3 nucleotides are TGTGCCAGCTCACCCCTTTGGGGGACAGGCTCTGGGACGCAGTATTTT. Protein sequence: CASSPLWGTGSGTQYF. Full variable domain (rest looked up from reference TRBV18 and TRBJ2-3): NAGVMQNPRHLVRRRGQEARLRCSPMKGHSHVYWYRQLPEEGLKFMVYLQKENIIDESGMPKERFSAEFPKEGPSILRIQQVVRGDSAAYFCASSPLWGTGSGTQYFGPGTRLTVL.

This clone was detected only once. The chain employs TRBV2 and TRBJ2-7; 8 nucleotides agree with TRBD1. V trimming: 5 bases; J trimming: 7 bases; junction bases outside the gene matches: 13. The germline V gene has CDR1 SNHLY and CDR2 FYNNEI. This CDR3 spans 15 amino acids. Written as DNA, the CDR3 is TGTGCCAGCAGTTTCTCCGGGACAGGCCCTAAGGAGCAGTACTTC. Protein sequence: CASSFSGTGPKEQYF.

The V and J genes are TRBV11-3 and TRBJ2-3; D is possibly TRBD2 (5 bases). Germline lookup yields CDR1 SGHNT and CDR2 YENEEA. Deletions cut 4 bases from V and 0 bases from J, with 8 bases between. The CDR3 is 14 amino acids. CDR3 protein: CASSSRGSTDTQYF. CDR3 nucleotide sequence: TGTGCCAGCAGCTCCCGAGGGAGCACAGATACGCAGTATTTT.

This rearrangement joins TRBV6-5 to TRBJ2-2; 9 nucleotides match TRBD1. This CDR3 region has 15 residues. J gave up 5 bases and V 6 bases, and 7 bases lay outside the gene matches. Germline V gene lookup returns CDR1 MNHEY and CDR2 SVGAGI. CDR3 coding DNA: TGTGCCAGCAGAGACGGACAGGGGAATACCGGGGAGCTGTTTTTT. It is translated as CASRDGQGNTGELFF.

This clone was counted once. The rearrangement joins TRBV4-1 to TRBJ1-2; 7 positions agree with TRBD1. The germline CDR1 and CDR2 sequences are MGHRA and YSYEKL. The CDR3 runs to 15 residues. The junction had 6 bases not matched to a gene; V was cut back by 2 bases and J by 3 bases. CDR3 residues: CASSQNARGDYGYTF. Here the CDR3 DNA reads TGCGCCAGCAGCCAAAATGCCAGGGGGGACTATGGCTACACCTTC.

The chain carries TRBV9 and TRBJ1-3; D might be TRBD1 (6 bases). This CDR3 has 18 amino acids. Trimming removed 3 bases at V and 0 bases at J, with 19 bases between. Germline V gene sequence: CDR1 SGDLS, CDR2 YYNGEE. The CDR3 region is CASSAGGQTINSGNTIYF. In DNA, the CDR3 is TGTGCCAGCAGCGCTGGTGGACAGACTATAAACTCTGGAAACACCATATATTTT.

In this sample, this clone turned up once. The V and J genes are TRBV12-5 and TRBJ1-5; D not certain. Germline V CDR1 and CDR2: LGHNT, FRNRAP. This CDR3 comprises 15 residues. V gave up 6 bases and J gave up 3 bases, with 15 bases separating them. The DNA for the CDR3 is TGTGCTAGTGGGGCGGGGTTGGGGAACAATCAGCCCCAGCATTTT. Translating gives CASGAGLGNNQPQHF.

On this clone itself: A much larger clone sits a single nucleotide away, making a read error possible. The same CDR3 can be traced to other DNA sequences in this sample. The chain links TRBV7-2 to TRBJ1-5; 9 bases agree with TRBD1. Per germline, CDR1 SGHTA and CDR2 FQGNSA. There are 15 residues in the CDR3. V gave up 5 bases and J gave up 5 bases; unmatched junction bases: 7. In nucleotides, the CDR3 is TGTGCCAGCAGCCGGGAGGGACAGGGAGATCAGCCCCAGCATTTT. This translates into CASSREGQGDQPQHF.

The rearrangement uses TRBV3-1 (or the pseudogene TRBV3-2) and TRBJ2-5; D is possibly TRBD2 (5 bases). CDR1 and CDR2 (germline): LGHDT, YNNKEL (reference sequence). V was clipped by 8 bases and J by 0 bases, with 7 bases between them. CDR3 length: 12 residues. The CDR3 DNA reads as TGTGCCAGCGGACTCAACCAAGAGACCCAGTACTTC. It encodes CASGLNQETQYF.